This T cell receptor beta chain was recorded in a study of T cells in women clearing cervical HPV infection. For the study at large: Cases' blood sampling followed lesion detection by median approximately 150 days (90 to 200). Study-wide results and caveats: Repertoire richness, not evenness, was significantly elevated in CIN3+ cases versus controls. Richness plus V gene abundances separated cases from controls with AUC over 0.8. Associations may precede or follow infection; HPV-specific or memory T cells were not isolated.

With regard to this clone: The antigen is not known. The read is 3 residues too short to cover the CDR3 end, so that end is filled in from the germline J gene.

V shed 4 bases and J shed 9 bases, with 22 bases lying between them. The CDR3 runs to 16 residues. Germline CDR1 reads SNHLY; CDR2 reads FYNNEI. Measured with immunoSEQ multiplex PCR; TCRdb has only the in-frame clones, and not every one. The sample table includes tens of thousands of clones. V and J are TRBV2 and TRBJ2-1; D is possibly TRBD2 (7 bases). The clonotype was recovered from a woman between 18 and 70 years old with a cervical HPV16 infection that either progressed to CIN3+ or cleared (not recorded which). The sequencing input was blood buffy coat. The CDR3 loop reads CASSVLQGGEGGEQFF. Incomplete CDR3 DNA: TGTGCCAGCAGTGTCTTGCAGGGAGGGGAAGGGGGTGAG.